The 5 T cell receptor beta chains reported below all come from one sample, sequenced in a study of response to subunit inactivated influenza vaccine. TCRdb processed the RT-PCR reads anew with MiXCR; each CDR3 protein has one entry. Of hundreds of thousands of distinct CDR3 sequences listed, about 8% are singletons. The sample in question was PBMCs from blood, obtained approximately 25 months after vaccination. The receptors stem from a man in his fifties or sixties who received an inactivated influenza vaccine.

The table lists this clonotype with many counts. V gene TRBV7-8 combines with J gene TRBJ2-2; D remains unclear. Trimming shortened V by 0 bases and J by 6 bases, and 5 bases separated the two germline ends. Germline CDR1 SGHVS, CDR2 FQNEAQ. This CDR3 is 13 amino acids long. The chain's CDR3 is CASSLAPPGELFF. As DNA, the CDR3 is TGTGCCAGCAGCTTAGCGCCCCCCGGGGAGCTGTTTTTT.

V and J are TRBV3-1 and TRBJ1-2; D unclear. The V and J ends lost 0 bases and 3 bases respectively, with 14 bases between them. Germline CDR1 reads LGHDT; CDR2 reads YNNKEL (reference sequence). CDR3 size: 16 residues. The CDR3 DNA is TGTGCCAGCAGCCAAGAAGTAGGGTTTGGCCACTATGGCTACACCTTC. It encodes CASSQEVGFGHYGYTF.

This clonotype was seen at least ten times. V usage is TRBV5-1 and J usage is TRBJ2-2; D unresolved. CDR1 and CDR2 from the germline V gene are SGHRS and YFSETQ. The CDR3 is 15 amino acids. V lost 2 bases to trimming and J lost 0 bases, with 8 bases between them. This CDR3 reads CASSFTATNTGELFF. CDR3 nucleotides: TGCGCCAGCAGCTTTACAGCTACGAACACCGGGGAGCTGTTTTTT.

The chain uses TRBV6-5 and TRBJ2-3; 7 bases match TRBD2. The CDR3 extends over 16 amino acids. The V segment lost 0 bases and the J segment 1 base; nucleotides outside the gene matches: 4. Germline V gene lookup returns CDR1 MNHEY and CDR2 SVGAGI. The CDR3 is CASSYSAAGGTDTQYF. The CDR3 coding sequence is TGTGCCAGCAGTTACTCGGCCGCGGGAGGCACAGATACGCAGTATTTT.

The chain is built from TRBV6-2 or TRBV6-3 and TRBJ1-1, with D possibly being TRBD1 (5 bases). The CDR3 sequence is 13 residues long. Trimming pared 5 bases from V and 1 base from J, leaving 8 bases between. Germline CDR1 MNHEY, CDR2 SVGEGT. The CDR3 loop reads CASSITGNTEAFF. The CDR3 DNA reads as TGTGCCAGCAGTATAACAGGGAACACTGAAGCTTTCTTT.